What follows is one T cell receptor (beta chain) and its context. This clone was seen more than once but under ten times. The antigen it recognizes is unknown. Within one base of it there is no much larger clone, and no base qualities were kept. Each collaborating institution followed its own protocols to collect whole blood in K2EDTA tubes. For TCRbeta analysis, collaborators shipped samples as frozen whole blood, isolated PBMCs, or DNA extracted from either of those sample types. The data stem from a study of blood T cell repertoires in COVID-19 (dated by TCRdb to 2019 to 2021). Looking at the study overall: The collaborator samples originated in the United States, Italy and Spain and spanned the acute and convalescent phases of COVID-19. The material from the prospective study consisted of cDNA or gDNA derived from T cells, B-cell-depleted T cells, or PBMCs. Deeply sampled blood TCRbeta repertoires from subjects exposed to, actively infected with, or recovered from COVID-19 were included in the dataset. A freely available public database, intended as a resource for researchers studying the immune response to SARS-CoV-2, is where the repertoires were released. The samples were drawn from two sources: the first 160 participants of the ongoing ImmuneRACE study, and fewer than 1,500 subjects contributed by 6 global collaborators. A de-identified subject ID, COVID-19 status, age in years and sex were almost always included in the sample metadata. Where HLA class I and class II types were available, the types were taken from metadata supplied by the sample provider, not from assay-based typing.

What the authors observed across the whole study: The quantity of clinical and demographic metadata differed by source and by participant and was supplied without curation.

TCRbeta CDR3 regions were amplified from genomic DNA using the immunoSEQ Assay, a bias-controlled multiplex PCR. In the authors' own workflow: The number of nucleated cells in each sample was estimated from the amplification of reference gene primers within the assay. To quantify the absolute abundance of each unique TCRbeta CDR3 rearrangement, sequence reads were collapsed and filtered. For each sample, productive Simpson clonality was calculated as the square root of Simpson's diversity index over productive rearrangements. TCRdb stores this immuneACCESS table with in-frame sequences only. Part of the clones is absent; in the studies checked, under half of the shortfall reflects unresolved V genes, and no reason is known for the rest. D and trimming come from the DNA, and the V and J calls and clone size come from that table. Within this sample are roughly 200,000 clones, with over 80% of them counted one time only. Together, the top ten hold around 25% of the sample.

CDR1 and CDR2, per the germline V gene, are SGHDN and FVKESK. The CDR3 runs 15 amino acids, cysteine and phenylalanine included. CDR3 DNA is the only sequence kept; it has 45 bases, read in frame from the first base. Compared with germline, V lacks 4 bases and J lacks 7 bases; bases without a gene match: 7. The sequencing sample was made of peripheral blood. This clonotype originated in a man aged 35 to 55 with acute or convalescent COVID-19. The chain is encoded by TRBV14 joined to TRBJ1-6; 7 bases in between match TRBD1. The CDR3 here reads CASSLPGQTNSPLHF. The sequence in DNA is TGTGCCAGCAGCCTACCGGGACAGACAAATTCACCCCTCCACTTT.